These T cell receptor beta chains were read from a single sample in a study of relationships among human T cell subsets. TCRdb analysed the multiplex PCR reads with MiXCR anew, one entry per CDR3 protein. The sample has about 15,000 distinct CDR3 sequences, 62% seen once; the top ten hold 30% to 45%. Sequencing was performed on total T cells sorted from blood. Receptors were obtained from a middle-aged man in good health. Both conserved end residues are part of each CDR3. Fields, in order: CDR3 protein, V gene, clone size, J gene. Clone size appears in some rows only: once, few, many, or a class for an expanded clone.

CASSLWGQGAGETQYF TRBV7-6 - TRBJ2-5
CASSSGTVNEKLFF TRBV10-3 - TRBJ1-4
CSARTAWEQYF TRBV20-1 - TRBJ2-7
CSVRTGTEAFF TRBV29-1 - TRBJ1-1
CASSLAGAEETQYF TRBV5-1 - TRBJ2-5
CASSLESSVGEQYF TRBV5-1 - TRBJ2-7
CASSRGTSGTYEQYF TRBV27 - TRBJ2-7
CASSTGGLTGELFF TRBV11-2 medium-sized TRBJ2-2
CASSFRGRGQPQHF TRBV27 few TRBJ1-5
CASSFRGKDYNEQFF TRBV11-2 medium-sized TRBJ2-1
CSAEASGRASYEQIF TRBV20-1 - TRBJ2-1
CASSPGTGLRDGYTF TRBV7-3 - TRBJ1-2
CASRNLAGANVLTF TRBV12-3/TRBV12-4 - TRBJ2-6
CASSPGPFTPYEQYF TRBV11-1 few TRBJ2-7
CASSIGQGGAEQFF TRBV11-2 - TRBJ2-1
CSAWTGANYGYTF TRBV20-1 - TRBJ1-2
CASSRDILNSPLHF TRBV19 - TRBJ1-6
CASSLNSNQPQHF TRBV5-6 - TRBJ1-5
CSARPARGSYNEQFF TRBV20-1 - TRBJ2-1
CSAQTGESTDTQYF TRBV20-1 - TRBJ2-3
CASSQSARGWDEQYF TRBV4-1 - TRBJ2-7
CASSLGTDQPQHF TRBV5-6 - TRBJ1-5
CASSLQGMQETQYF TRBV11-2 once TRBJ2-5
CAWRGAGSGNTIYF TRBV30 - TRBJ1-3
CASRPPGQGVGGYTF TRBV27 - TRBJ1-2
CASSLGGETDTQYF TRBV11-3 few TRBJ2-3
CASSSASQGNSYEQYF TRBV5-1 - TRBJ2-7
CASSLETYGYTF TRBV7-9 - TRBJ1-2
CASSPRGSRYYNEQFF TRBV27 - TRBJ2-1
CASSTHRASASYNEQFF TRBV11-2 - TRBJ2-1
CASSLGPYNGYTF TRBV27 - TRBJ1-2